This T cell receptor (beta chain) was captured in a study of T-cell reconstitution after alpha-beta-depleted transplantation in children. Trimming cost V 2 bases and J 0 bases, with 14 bases left between them. The germline CDR1 and CDR2 sequences are SGHVS and FNYEAQ. The CDR3 sequence is 16 residues long. A note on this clonotype: What it recognizes is unknown.

Whole-study findings and limits: T-cell counts and diversity at one year following transplant were attributed mainly to newly produced T cells.

The TCRbeta library was prepared with unique molecular identifiers. Via MiXCR, TCRdb re-called the PCR reads, giving one row per CDR3 protein. The sample has 250,000 to 400,000 distinct CDR3 sequences, approximately 23% seen once; the top ten hold approximately 11%. The genes are TRBV7-6 and TRBJ2-7; D not certain. The origin of this receptor is a male patient aged 10 to 17 who had a stem cell transplant for acute lymphoblastic leukemia, so the T cells may come from the graft donor. The sample in question was PBMCs, mostly from graft donor cells, obtained 180 days after TCRalphabeta/CD19-depleted stem cell transplant. CDR3 amino acids: CASSLIPGSSSYEQYF. CDR3 nucleotide sequence: TGTGCCAGCAGCTTAATCCCTGGTAGTAGCTCCTACGAGCAGTACTTC.